The source of this TCR beta chain is a study of blood T cell repertoires in COVID-19. Overall study: Samples representing acute and convalescent COVID-19 were sourced from the United States, Italy and Spain.

Authors' methods: Reference gene primers were amplified, and this amplification served to estimate nucleated cell counts. Clones were read by immunoSEQ multiplex PCR, and TCRdb kept only the in-frame ones, dropping some. Clone size and V and J calls were adopted from that table, with D and trimming inferred from the DNA. The sample contains some 65,000 clones, roughly 85% of which appear only once. Germline V gene data show CDR1 as MNHEY and CDR2 as SVGAGI. This CDR3 has 15 residues. Trimming took off 0 bases at V and 1 base at J, with 9 bases between the two ends. The sequencing sample was made of peripheral blood. The chain has TRBV6-5 and TRBJ1-1, with D possibly matching TRBD1 (5 bases). The origin of this receptor is an elderly man with acute or convalescent COVID-19. CDR3 protein: CASSYSLGQNTEAFF. CDR3 coding DNA: TGTGCCAGCAGTTACTCCCTTGGACAGAACACTGAAGCTTTCTTT.